This T cell receptor beta chain was obtained from a study of blood T cell repertoires in COVID-19. Whole-study context: Donors in the United States, Italy and Spain gave samples during acute or convalescent COVID-19.

A single count supports this clone. The assay was immunoSEQ multiplex PCR, and TCRdb's table has in-frame clones only and misses some. The sample includes approximately 270,000 clones, around 90% of them seen just once. V gave up 8 bases and J gave up 1 base, with 3 bases separating them. The CDR3 loop spans 11 amino acids. The rearrangement links TRBV12-3 or TRBV12-4 to TRBJ1-3, with D hard to call. Material for sequencing was peripheral blood. This TCR was sampled from an elderly man with acute or convalescent COVID-19. The CDR3 nucleotides read TGTGCCAGCCAGTCTGGAAACACCATATATTTT. This translates into CASQSGNTIYF.